This entry lists 21 T cell receptor beta chains sequenced from one sample in a study of blood T cell repertoires in COVID-19. Profiling relied on immunoSEQ multiplex PCR, and the TCRdb table lists in-frame clones only, not all of them. Counted here are under 150,000 clones, 88% occurring once; the ten biggest clones make up 1.5% to 1.9%. The sample taken for sequencing was peripheral blood. Source of these receptors: a human donor in a cohort sampled during active COVID-19.

V usage is TRBV11-2 and J usage is TRBJ2-1; TRBD1 matches 8 bases. V dropped 3 bases and J dropped 4; count of bases not matched to a gene: 5. The CDR3 is made up of 15 amino acids. Looked up from germline, CDR1 is SGHAT and CDR2 is FQNNGV. Here the CDR3 DNA reads TGTGCCAGCAGCTTCGACAGGGGATCTTACAATGAGCAGTTCTTC. It is translated as CASSFDRGSYNEQFF.

This sequence joins TRBV29-1 and TRBJ1-5, with TRBD1 matching over 9 bases. Per germline, CDR1 SQVTM and CDR2 ANQGSEA. The CDR3 loop spans 13 amino acids. V lost 4 bases to trimming and J lost 6 bases; unmatched junction nucleotides: 4. This CDR3 is CSVADRGGQPQHF. The CDR3, as DNA: TGCAGCGTTGCGGACAGGGGAGGTCAGCCCCAGCATTTT.

The gene calls are TRBV6-1 and TRBJ1-2; maybe TRBD1 (6 bases). This CDR3 has 17 residues. Germline V gives CDR1 MNHNS, CDR2 SASEGT. V was pared by 1 base and J by 0 bases, with 15 bases between. The CDR3 DNA reads TGTGCCAGCAGTGAAGAGTTTGGGGGCAGCCCTAACTATGGCTACACCTTC. It specifies CASSEEFGGSPNYGYTF.

The chain's CDR3 is CASKSTGIYNEQFF. CDR3 coding DNA: TGTGCCAGTAAGTCGACAGGCATATACAATGAGCAGTTCTTC. This chain joins TRBV19 and TRBJ2-1, with D tentatively TRBD1 (6 bases). This CDR3 is 14 amino acids long. The V end was cut by 7 bases, the J end by 4 bases, with 14 bases between. Germline-derived CDR1 and CDR2 are LNHDA and SQIVND (reference sequence).

This chain joins TRBV20-1 and TRBJ2-7, with 7 bases fitting TRBD2. J gave up 7 bases and V 6 bases, and 6 bases lay outside the gene matches. Per germline, CDR1 DFQATT and CDR2 SNEGSKA (reference sequence). CDR3 length: 11 residues. CDR3 sequence reads: CSADGGGEQYF. In DNA form, the CDR3 reads TGCAGTGCCGATGGGGGAGGGGAGCAGTACTTC.

In its sample, this clone was seen once. The chain employs TRBV7-9 and TRBJ2-1; D is uncertain. The CDR3 contains 13 residues. V dropped 0 bases and J dropped 6 bases, with 6 bases sitting between them. Germline V CDR1 and CDR2: SEHNR, FQNEAQ (reference sequence). The CDR3 spells CASSLAQANEQFF. CDR3 nucleotides: TGTGCCAGCAGCTTAGCGCAGGCCAATGAGCAGTTCTTC.

The chain recombines TRBV19 with TRBJ2-1, with 10 bases aligning to TRBD2. Trimming cost V 3 bases and J 6 bases; bases outside gene matches: 5. The CDR3 consists of 15 residues. In germline, CDR1 is LNHDA, CDR2 SQIVND (reference sequence). The CDR3 DNA follows: TGTGCCAGTAGTATTACAACTAGCGGGGTCAATGAGCAGTTCTTC. Residues: CASSITTSGVNEQFF.

This clone was counted at least ten times. V gene TRBV6-5 combines with J gene TRBJ1-3, with D hard to call. Per the germline V gene, CDR1 is MNHEY and CDR2 is SVGAGI. There are 10 residues in the CDR3. The V and J ends lost 11 bases and 4 bases respectively, with 6 bases between them. Here the CDR3 reads CACGGNTIYF. The CDR3 bases are TGTGCCTGTGGCGGAAACACCATATATTTT.

This chain joins TRBV28 and TRBJ2-7, with TRBD2 matching 8 bases. This CDR3 has 17 amino acids. Germline V gene lookup returns CDR1 MDHEN and CDR2 SYDVKM. Trimming cost V 2 bases and J 0 bases; bases outside gene matches: 9. CDR3 in amino acids: CASSLDGRGGISYEQYF. CDR3 DNA: TGTGCCAGCAGTTTAGACGGGCGCGGGGGGATCTCCTACGAGCAGTACTTC.

CDR3 DNA sequence: TGTGCCAGCAGCTTAATCGTCCCCCACGAGCAGTACTTC. Translating gives CASSLIVPHEQYF. V gene TRBV7-9 combines with J gene TRBJ2-7, with D hard to call. The CDR3 is 13 residues long. Germline CDR1 SEHNR, CDR2 FQNEAQ (reference sequence). V was shortened by 2 bases and J by 5 bases, with 10 bases between the two germline ends.

This chain's CDR3 is CASSLLTGPDNEQFF. In DNA, the CDR3 is TGTGCCAGCAGTTTATTGACAGGGCCCGACAATGAGCAGTTCTTC. V gene TRBV28 combines with J gene TRBJ2-1; 7 positions agree with TRBD1. This CDR3 has 15 residues. V was clipped by 1 base and J by 5 bases; unmatched bases: 5. Germline V lookup: CDR1 MDHEN, CDR2 SYDVKM.

This chain connects TRBV4-1 to TRBJ1-5, with D unclear. CDR1 is MGHRA, CDR2 YSYEKL, per germline. V was shortened by 4 bases and J by 6 bases, with 13 bases between the two germline ends. CDR3 length: 14 residues. The CDR3 loop is CASSRSGVSQPQHF. The DNA for the CDR3 is TGCGCCAGCAGCCGAAGCGGGGTCAGTCAGCCCCAGCATTTT.

The chain uses TRBV12-5 and TRBJ2-1; 9 bases are shared with TRBD1. V was pared by 6 bases and J by 7 bases, with 10 bases of the junction left unmatched. The CDR3 runs to 15 residues. The germline V gene has CDR1 LGHNT and CDR2 FRNRAP. CDR3 sequence reads: CASGPGQGGWNEQFF. CDR3 in DNA: TGTGCTAGTGGACCGGGACAGGGTGGATGGAATGAGCAGTTCTTC.

The chain links TRBV7-9 to TRBJ2-1; 12 nucleotides align to TRBD2. Germline values: CDR1 SEHNR, CDR2 FQNEAQ (reference sequence). The CDR3 length is 15 residues. The J segment lost 4 bases and the V segment lost 5 bases, leaving 3 bases of the junction unmatched. In nucleotides, the CDR3 is TGTGCCAGCAGCCCCGGACTAGCGGGGTACAATGAGCAGTTCTTC. It yields the protein CASSPGLAGYNEQFF.

The rearrangement links TRBV6-2 or TRBV6-3 to TRBJ2-7; D ambiguous. V dropped 3 bases and J dropped 4 bases, with 7 bases sitting between them. In germline, CDR1 is MNHEY, CDR2 SVGEGT. The CDR3 is 12 amino acids. The CDR3 region is CASSYREYEQYF. The CDR3, as DNA: TGTGCCAGCAGTTATCGCGAGTACGAGCAGTACTTC.

This clone was observed many times. The rearrangement joins TRBV6-1 to TRBJ1-5; no definite D call. The V and J ends lost 3 bases and 6 bases respectively, with 6 bases between them. Germline V CDR1 and CDR2: MNHNS, SASEGT. The CDR3 runs to 12 residues. The CDR3 DNA reads as TGTGCCAGCAGTGATGGGAGTCAGCCCCAGCATTTT. Translated, it gives CASSDGSQPQHF.

The V gene is TRBV9, the J gene TRBJ1-6, with D unresolved. The V gene lost 6 bases and the J gene lost 0 bases, with 7 bases spanning the gap. Germline values: CDR1 SGDLS, CDR2 YYNGEE. The CDR3 is 14 amino acids. Written as DNA, the CDR3 is TGTGCCAGCACTGAGGACTCCTATAATTCACCCCTCCACTTT. The encoded protein is CASTEDSYNSPLHF.

There are many counts of this clone. The chain carries TRBV7-9 and TRBJ1-1; 8 positions agree with TRBD1. The length of the CDR3 is 15 residues. The junction had 12 bases not matched to a gene; V was cut back by 8 bases and J by 4 bases. CDR1 is SEHNR and CDR2 is FQNEAQ in the germline V gene (reference sequence). CDR3 nucleotide sequence: TGTGCCAGCGGGATAAGGACAGGGCGAAGCACTGAAGCTTTCTTT. Its protein is CASGIRTGRSTEAFF.

This sequence joins TRBV7-9 and TRBJ1-1, with 7 bases aligning to TRBD1. This CDR3 is built from 16 residues. Germline loops: CDR1 SEHNR, CDR2 FQNEAQ (reference sequence). V dropped 1 base and J dropped 6; count of bases not matched to a gene: 11. CDR3 region: CASSLGPGRQGAEAFF. The CDR3 DNA reads TGTGCCAGCAGCTTAGGACCGGGACGGCAGGGGGCTGAAGCTTTCTTT.

This clone was seen once. The chain carries TRBV6-1 and TRBJ2-3; no reliable D call. Germline V gene data show CDR1 as MNHNS and CDR2 as SASEGT. The CDR3 totals 14 residues. V was pared by 2 bases and J by 0 bases, with 6 bases between. In nucleotides, the CDR3 is TGTGCCAGCAGTGAATCCCCTAGCACAGATACGCAGTATTTT. It yields the protein CASSESPSTDTQYF.

In DNA, the CDR3 is TGTGCCAGTAGGGACGATAGCGGGGGCACAGATACGCAGTATTTT. It specifies CASRDDSGGTDTQYF. The genes are TRBV19 and TRBJ2-3; the match to TRBD2 covers 8 bases. V lost 6 bases and J lost 1; bases outside the gene matches: 6. Germline loops: CDR1 LNHDA, CDR2 SQIVND (reference sequence). The CDR3 has 15 residues.